This TCR beta chain was profiled in a study of CD8 T cells in Susac syndrome. Findings and limits, study-wide: The study acknowledged a relatively small number of individuals in its TCR sequencing and HLA analysis.

V was trimmed by 0 bases and J by 7 bases, leaving 16 bases between them. Germline V lookup: CDR1 LGHDT, CDR2 YNNKEL (reference sequence). CDR3 length equals 16 residues. The authors carried out high-throughput sequencing of TCR beta. They applied it to CD8+ and CD4+ T cells obtained from blood. It was treatment-naive patients with stable or active relapsing-remitting disease who made up the multiple sclerosis controls. An input of roughly 0.45 to 1 ug of RNA was subjected to reverse transcription using random hexamers. MiXCR, applied by TCRdb to the immunoSEQ multiplex PCR reads, yields one record per CDR3 protein. The sample records about 250,000 distinct CDR3 sequences, over 85% being singletons. Comments on this clonotype: As yet, its antigen is unknown.

The receptor comes from a human donor with multiple sclerosis. The V gene is TRBV3-1, the J gene TRBJ1-5; D remains unclear. The specimen was CD4+ T cells from PBMCs. The CDR3 protein is CASSQDPGSAEQPQHF. The CDR3 nucleotides are TGTGCCAGCAGCCAAGATCCGGGCTCGGCCGAGCAGCCCCAGCATTTT.